The entry below describes one TCR beta chain. Sequenced by immunoSEQ multiplex PCR; TCRdb stores in-frame clones only, minus some. The sample includes some 120,000 clones, approximately 93% seen only once; the top ten take about 2.8%. Germline V lookup: CDR1 SGHAT, CDR2 FQNNGV. The CDR3 totals 15 residues. Between the trimmed V and J ends, which lost 4 bases and 6 bases, there was a span of 18 bases. The sample originates from a study of control samples from healthy donors and cancer patients. Material for sequencing was blood. J is TRBJ2-5 and V is TRBV11-2; TRBD2 might be the D (7 bases). The receptor's source is a young man in good health. The CDR3 bases are TGTGCCAGCAGCTGGGGGGGGCGAGGGAGTCAGACCCAGTACTTC. The encoded protein is CASSWGGRGSQTQYF.